What follows is one T cell receptor (beta chain) and its context. The method was immunoSEQ multiplex PCR; TCRdb's version includes in-frame clones alone and lacks a portion of them. In the table there are about 130,000 clones, roughly 80% of which are singletons. Germline V gene data show CDR1 as SGHRS and CDR2 as YFSETQ. Trimming removed 7 bases at V and 7 bases at J, with 15 bases between. There are 12 residues in the CDR3. The data stem from a study of blood T cell repertoires in COVID-19. This chain links TRBV5-1 with TRBJ2-7; D gene unclear. Sequencing used PBMCs or T cells enriched from blood (not recorded which). The clonotype was recovered from a man aged 45-60 years who had recovered from COVID-19. The CDR3 coding sequence is TGCGCCAGCCGTCCTAATAAGGAGGAGCAGTACTTC. This encodes CASRPNKEEQYF.